These 18 T cell receptor beta chains were sequenced from one sample in a study of blood T cell repertoires in COVID-19 (dated by TCRdb to the early 2020s). Library generation was performed with the immunoSEQ multiplex PCR assay. This immuneACCESS table, as held by TCRdb, lists in-frame sequences with V and J called but not all clones. Of the missing ones, under half trace to an unresolved V gene in checked studies; the others have no known cause. The sample profile shows more than 100,000 clones; about 90% of them were found once. Approximately 3.9% of the sample belongs to the ten largest clones. Sequencing input: peripheral blood. These receptor sequences come from a woman between 55 and 75 years old with COVID-19, enrolled during active disease.

Here the CDR3 DNA reads TGTGCCAGCAGTTTAACCCAGGACATTAATAGCAATCAGCCCCAGCATTTT. Translating gives CASSLTQDINSNQPQHF. This chain joins TRBV28 and TRBJ1-5, with D possibly being TRBD1 (5 bases). V lost 2 bases, J lost 0 bases, and 14 bases lay in between. Germline V lookup: CDR1 MDHEN, CDR2 SYDVKM. The CDR3 is made up of 17 amino acids. The variable domain in full, completed from reference TRBV28 and TRBJ1-5, reads DVKVTQSSRYLVKRTGEKVFLECVQDMDHENMFWYRQDPGLGLRLIYFSYDVKMKEKGDIPEGYSVSREKKERFSLILESASTNQTSMYLCASSLTQDINSNQPQHFGDGTRLSIL.

The V and J genes are TRBV19 and TRBJ2-7; 8 nucleotides align to TRBD1. Per the germline V gene, CDR1 is LNHDA and CDR2 is SQIVND (reference sequence). This CDR3 is 13 amino acids long. The ends lost 4 bases at V and 5 bases at J; junction bases unmatched: 4. The CDR3 spells CASSTSTGDEQYF. The CDR3 region has the DNA TGTGCCAGTAGTACCTCGACAGGGGACGAGCAGTACTTC.

The chain has TRBV5-1 and TRBJ1-2, with 9 nucleotides matching TRBD1. This CDR3 has 14 amino acids. Germline trimming cut 3 bases from V and 6 bases from J; bases unmatched to any gene: 6. Germline CDR1 is SGHRS and CDR2 is YFSETQ. CDR3 loop: CASSSLDRGHGYTF. DNA for the CDR3: TGCGCCAGCAGCTCCTTGGACAGGGGACATGGCTACACCTTC.

This sequence joins TRBV19 and TRBJ1-1; TRBD1 agrees at 8 bases. V shed 2 bases, J shed 0 bases, and the junction held 8 bases outside the gene matches. This CDR3 has 17 amino acids. Per the germline V gene, CDR1 is LNHDA and CDR2 is SQIVND (reference sequence). CDR3 sequence (DNA): TGTGCCAGTAGTATAATGGACCCGGGACAGGTGAACACTGAAGCTTTCTTT. It translates to CASSIMDPGQVNTEAFF.

The chain links TRBV4-3 to TRBJ1-6, with 7 bases fitting TRBD1. V shed 0 bases and J 2 bases; nucleotides not matched to a gene: 7. There are 18 residues in the CDR3. Germline V gene lookup returns CDR1 LGHNA and CDR2 YSLEER. CDR3 bases: TGCGCCAGCAGCCAAGATACAGGGGCCTTAGCCTATAATTCACCCCTCCACTTT. Protein sequence: CASSQDTGALAYNSPLHF.

The chain couples TRBV4-2 to TRBJ1-4; D is ambiguous. The V end was cut by 6 bases, the J end by 0 bases, with 17 bases between. The CDR3 consists of 17 residues. Germline V gene sequence: CDR1 LGHNA, CDR2 YNFKEQ. The CDR3 here is CASRQTEQLTTNEKLFF. CDR3 DNA sequence: TGTGCCAGCAGGCAGACTGAGCAGTTAACAACTAATGAAAAACTGTTTTTT.

V and J are TRBV5-4 and TRBJ2-7, with TRBD2 as a possible D gene (5 bases). V was shortened by 4 bases and J by 1 base, with 9 bases between the two germline ends. The CDR3 loop spans 13 amino acids. Germline assignment: CDR1 SGHNT and CDR2 YYREEE (reference sequence). CDR3 protein: CASSGGGSYEQYF. CDR3 DNA sequence: TGTGCCAGCAGCGGAGGCGGATCCTACGAGCAGTACTTC.

The chain is built from TRBV30 and TRBJ1-5; D might be TRBD1 (5 bases). V was pared by 5 bases and J by 2 bases, with 13 bases between. Germline V gene sequence: CDR1 GTSNPN, CDR2 SVGIG (reference sequence). This CDR3 is built from 14 residues. CDR3 coding DNA: TGTGCCTGGGCGTGGCAGGGCGGCAATCAGCCCCAGCATTTT. Its translation is CAWAWQGGNQPQHF.

This clone turned up a few times. The rearrangement joins TRBV14 to TRBJ2-7; D is possibly TRBD1 (5 bases). Trimming took 5 bases from V and 2 from J, leaving 10 bases between them. The germline gives CDR1 SGHDN, CDR2 FVKESK. This CDR3 contains 13 residues. The CDR3 DNA is TGTGCCAGCAGCTCCGACAGAACCTACGAGCAGTACTTC. Residues: CASSSDRTYEQYF.

V is TRBV12-3 or TRBV12-4 and J is TRBJ1-6; D possibly corresponds to TRBD1 (6 bases). V was trimmed by 8 bases and J by 10 bases, leaving 15 bases between them. The CDR3 runs to 13 residues. Written as DNA, the CDR3 is TGTGCCAGCGGCAGGGGAGTGAGATCACCCCTCCACTTT. Its protein is CASGRGVRSPLHF.

The rearrangement uses TRBV27 and TRBJ1-6; D may be TRBD1 (5 bases). V was clipped by 3 bases and J by 6 bases, with 9 bases between them. This CDR3 spans 14 amino acids. Looked up from germline, CDR1 is MNHEY and CDR2 is SMNVEV (reference sequence). The CDR3 spells CASSFDSLNSPLHF. In DNA, the CDR3 is TGTGCCAGCAGTTTCGACAGCCTTAATTCACCCCTCCACTTT.

The chain has TRBV2 and TRBJ1-5, with TRBD1 matching over 9 bases. In germline, CDR1 is SNHLY, CDR2 FYNNEI. The junction had 4 bases not matched to a gene; V was cut back by 3 bases and J by 4 bases. CDR3 length: 15 amino acids. CDR3 bases: TGTGCCAGCAGTGAGATGACAGGGGGGAATCAGCCCCAGCATTTT. Its protein product is CASSEMTGGNQPQHF.

The chain has TRBV7-8 and TRBJ1-4; D is unresolved. Germline CDR1 SGHVS, CDR2 FQNEAQ. The CDR3 has 15 residues. V was pared by 5 bases and J by 3 bases, with 13 bases between. Here the CDR3 reads CASSPTAAANEKLFF. DNA for the CDR3: TGTGCCAGCAGCCCCACAGCGGCGGCTAATGAAAAACTGTTTTTT.

The genes are TRBV5-1 and TRBJ1-2; 10 nucleotides line up with TRBD1. Per germline, CDR1 SGHRS and CDR2 YFSETQ. This CDR3 has 18 residues. Germline trimming cut 4 bases from V and 4 bases from J; bases unmatched to any gene: 16. Here the CDR3 reads CASSINSDRGRRGYGYTF. The CDR3 coding sequence is TGCGCCAGCAGCATAAATTCCGACAGGGGGCGCCGAGGCTATGGCTACACCTTC. Full variable domain (missing parts from reference TRBV5-1 and TRBJ1-2): KAGVTQTPRYLIKTRGQQVTLSCSPISGHRSVSWYQQTPGQGLQFLFEYFSETQRNKGNFPGRFSGRQFSNSRSEMNVSTLELGDSALYLCASSINSDRGRRGYGYTFGSGTRLTVV.

V and J are TRBV5-1 and TRBJ2-7, with D possibly TRBD1 on 5 matching bases. Per the germline V gene, CDR1 is SGHRS and CDR2 is YFSETQ. The CDR3 runs 14 residues. Trimming took off 1 base at V and 6 bases at J, with 14 bases between the two ends. CDR3 sequence (DNA): TGCGCCAGCAGCTTGTCTCAGGGTCAGGCCGAGCAGTACTTC. The encoded protein is CASSLSQGQAEQYF.

The genes are TRBV5-4 and TRBJ2-1; 10 positions match TRBD2. Germline V CDR1 and CDR2: SGHNT, YYREEE (reference sequence). The length of the CDR3 is 15 residues. V lost 4 bases, J lost 6 bases, and 7 bases stayed unmatched. The CDR3 loop reads CASSNGTSAFNEQFF. The CDR3 DNA follows: TGTGCCAGCAGCAACGGGACTAGCGCGTTCAATGAGCAGTTCTTC. Looking up the rest from reference TRBV5-4 and TRBJ2-1 gives the full variable domain: ETGVTQSPTHLIKTRGQQVTLRCSSQSGHNTVSWYQQALGQGPQFIFQYYREEENGRGNFPPRFSGLQFPNYSSELNVNALELDDSALYLCASSNGTSAFNEQFFGPGTRLTVL.

The chain is built from TRBV5-1 and TRBJ1-2; 8 bases are a match to TRBD1. V trimming: 0 bases; J trimming: 0 bases; junction bases outside the gene matches: 4. The germline V gene has CDR1 SGHRS and CDR2 YFSETQ. The length of the CDR3 is 16 residues. The CDR3 nucleotides are TGCGCCAGCAGCTTGGATCCGGGACAGGCTAACTATGGCTACACCTTC. This gives the protein CASSLDPGQANYGYTF.

The chain employs TRBV18 and TRBJ2-7; 7 positions match TRBD1. This CDR3 region has 14 residues. After removal of 3 bases from V and 7 bases from J, the junction contained 9 bases not matched to a gene. Germline CDR1 reads KGHSH; CDR2 reads LQKENI. DNA for the CDR3: TGTGCCAGCTCACCCGGGACAGCCAGAAGGGAGCAGTACTTC. This encodes CASSPGTARREQYF.